This passage covers 11 T cell receptor beta chains from one sample sequenced in a study of cytomegalovirus exposure and HLA in healthy donors. PCR primers comprised 60 Vbeta and 13 Jbeta primers. Sequencing was performed with immunoSEQ multiplex PCR; in TCRdb, only in-frame clones are kept and a portion is missing. The table has 150,000 to 200,000 clones, 65% to 80% seen once; the top ten hold about 4.4%. Sequencing used PBMCs. These receptors came from a woman aged 30 to 39 in good health and CMV-seropositive.

The chain is built from TRBV30 and TRBJ2-7; 10 bases map to TRBD2. Germline CDR1 reads GTSNPN; CDR2 reads SVGIG (reference sequence). The V gene end was trimmed by 0 bases and the J gene end by 3 bases; junction bases not matched to a gene: 8. CDR3 length equals 16 residues. CDR3 DNA: TGTGCCTGGAGTGTCCCAGCGGGAGGGCCGAACTACGAGCAGTACTTC. Translation gives CAWSVPAGGPNYEQYF.

This chain connects TRBV11-3 to TRBJ2-1; 10 bases are shared with TRBD1. With V trimmed by 8 bases and J by 9 bases, 22 bases remained unmatched. This CDR3 has 18 residues. Germline V gene data show CDR1 as SGHNT and CDR2 as YENEEA. CDR3 amino acids: CASQTGGQGLRGFGEQFF. The CDR3 DNA is TGTGCCAGCCAAACGGGGGGACAGGGGTTACGGGGGTTCGGTGAGCAGTTCTTC.

The chain recombines TRBV19 with TRBJ1-5; D uncertain. CDR3 size: 13 residues. Trimming took 5 bases from V and 7 from J, leaving 12 bases between them. Germline CDR1 and CDR2: LNHDA and SQIVND (reference sequence). CDR3: CASSPGRRQPQHF. The CDR3 nucleotides read TGTGCCAGTAGTCCGGGCCGGAGGCAGCCCCAGCATTTT.

V is TRBV4-1 and J is TRBJ1-4; D gene ambiguous. Trimming removed 1 base at V and 0 bases at J, with 15 bases between. Germline loops: CDR1 MGHRA, CDR2 YSYEKL. The CDR3 contains 18 residues. The CDR3 region is CASSQVDLLPSTNEKLFF. The CDR3 DNA follows: TGCGCCAGCAGCCAAGTAGATCTTCTACCATCAACTAATGAAAAACTGTTTTTT.

This clone showed up just a few times. The chain joins TRBV7-2 to TRBJ2-1; 10 bases are shared with TRBD2. The CDR3 sequence is 16 residues long. J was trimmed by 5 bases and V by 5 bases; bases with no gene match: 9. The germline gives CDR1 SGHTA, CDR2 FQGNSA. CDR3 sequence reads: CASSDRTSGLHNEQFF. In nucleotides, the CDR3 is TGTGCCAGCAGCGATAGGACTAGCGGACTTCACAATGAGCAGTTCTTC.

The J gene is TRBJ2-1, the V gene TRBV5-1; 7 nucleotides match TRBD1. Germline V gene sequence: CDR1 SGHRS, CDR2 YFSETQ. This CDR3 has 14 residues. Losses at the gene ends were 0 bases for V and 9 bases for J; bases not matched to a gene: 6. The CDR3, as DNA: TGCGCCAGCAGCTTGGCCGGCAGGGGGAGTGAGCAGTTCTTC. Translation: CASSLAGRGSEQFF.

The chain couples TRBV5-6 to TRBJ2-1; 8 positions agree with TRBD2. Trimming cost V 3 bases and J 15 bases; bases outside gene matches: 8. The CDR3 consists of 12 residues. Germline values: CDR1 SGHDT, CDR2 YYEEEE. The CDR3 spells CASSSLGLAWFF. The CDR3 bases are TGTGCCAGCAGCTCCTTAGGACTAGCTTGGTTCTTC.

This clone was detected only once. The J gene is TRBJ2-1, the V gene TRBV4-2, with 8 bases matching TRBD1. Trimming removed 0 bases from V and 4 bases from J; junction bases left unmatched: 5. Germline values: CDR1 LGHNA, CDR2 YNFKEQ. The CDR3 runs to 16 residues. CDR3 sequence: CASSQEPGQAYNEQFF. The CDR3 DNA is TGTGCCAGCAGCCAAGAGCCGGGACAGGCGTACAATGAGCAGTTCTTC.

V gene TRBV4-2 combines with J gene TRBJ1-1; D remains ambiguous. CDR1 and CDR2 (germline): LGHNA, YNFKEQ. The ends were cut back, 5 bases at V and 0 bases at J, with 13 bases in the middle. The CDR3 extends over 15 amino acids. CDR3 coding DNA: TGTGCCAGCAGCTACTCGTCGGACTTGAACACTGAAGCTTTCTTT. Encoded protein: CASSYSSDLNTEAFF.

The chain recombines TRBV7-8 with TRBJ2-7; TRBD1 matches 9 bases. The V gene's germline CDR1 is SGHVS and CDR2 FQNEAQ. V shed 5 bases and J 6 bases; nucleotides not matched to a gene: 14. This CDR3 is built from 16 residues. The CDR3 region has the DNA TGTGCCAGCAGCCCTAGGTTCGGGACAGGGCGATCCGAGCAGTACTTC. It encodes CASSPRFGTGRSEQYF.

This rearrangement joins TRBV4-2 to TRBJ2-7, with TRBD2 as a possible D gene (5 bases). This CDR3 has 14 amino acids. V lost 10 bases, J lost 4 bases, and 20 bases lay in between. Germline-derived CDR1 and CDR2 are LGHNA and YNFKEQ. DNA of the CDR3: TGTGCCACTTCGACTACCCGGAGGAGTTACGAGCAGTACTTC. It yields the protein CATSTTRRSYEQYF.